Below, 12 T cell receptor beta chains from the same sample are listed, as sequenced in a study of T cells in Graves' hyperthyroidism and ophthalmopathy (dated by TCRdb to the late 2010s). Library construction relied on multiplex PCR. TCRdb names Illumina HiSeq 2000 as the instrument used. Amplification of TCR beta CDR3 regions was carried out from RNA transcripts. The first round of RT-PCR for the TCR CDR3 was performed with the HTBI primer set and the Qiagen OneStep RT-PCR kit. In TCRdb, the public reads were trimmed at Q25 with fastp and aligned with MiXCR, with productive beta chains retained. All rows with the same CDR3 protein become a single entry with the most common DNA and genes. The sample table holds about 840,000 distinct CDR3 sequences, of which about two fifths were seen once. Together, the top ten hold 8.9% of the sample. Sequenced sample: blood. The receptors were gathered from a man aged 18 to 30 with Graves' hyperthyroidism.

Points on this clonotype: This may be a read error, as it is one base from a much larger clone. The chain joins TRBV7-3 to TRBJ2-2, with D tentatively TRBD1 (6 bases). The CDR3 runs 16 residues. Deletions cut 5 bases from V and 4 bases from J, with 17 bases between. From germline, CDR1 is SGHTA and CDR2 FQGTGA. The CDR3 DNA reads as TGTGCCAGCAGCCAGGGGCGCAGACCGAGCACCGGGGAGCTGTTTTTT. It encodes CASSQGRRPSTGELFF.

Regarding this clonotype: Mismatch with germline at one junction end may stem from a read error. The CDR3 sequence: CSAGDPASGGGNTEAFF. The CDR3 bases are TGCAGTGCTGGAGATCCGGCATCGGGTGGGGGGAACACTGAAGCTTTCTTT. The chain joins TRBV20-1 to TRBJ1-1; maybe TRBD1 (5 bases). CDR1 and CDR2 from the germline V gene are DFQATT and SNEGSKA (reference sequence). There are 17 residues in the CDR3.

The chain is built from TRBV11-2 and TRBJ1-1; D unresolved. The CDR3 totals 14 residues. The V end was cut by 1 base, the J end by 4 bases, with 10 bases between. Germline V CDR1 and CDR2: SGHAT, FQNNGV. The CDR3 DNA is TGTGCCAGCAGCTTAGTTTATTTTGGCACTGAAGCTTTCTTT. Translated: CASSLVYFGTEAFF. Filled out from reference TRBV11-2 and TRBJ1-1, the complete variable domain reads EAGVAQSPRYKIIEKRQSVAFWCNPISGHATLYWYQQILGQGPKLLIQFQNNGVVDDSQLPKDRFSAERLKGVDSTLKIQPAKLEDSAVYLCASSLVYFGTEAFFGQGTRLTVV.

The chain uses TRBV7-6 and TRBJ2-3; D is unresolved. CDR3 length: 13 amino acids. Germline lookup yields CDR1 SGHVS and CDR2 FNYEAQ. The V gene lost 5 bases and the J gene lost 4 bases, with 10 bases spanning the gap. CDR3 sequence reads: CASSPSGPDTQYF. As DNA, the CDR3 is TGTGCCAGCAGCCCCTCAGGCCCAGATACGCAGTATTTT.

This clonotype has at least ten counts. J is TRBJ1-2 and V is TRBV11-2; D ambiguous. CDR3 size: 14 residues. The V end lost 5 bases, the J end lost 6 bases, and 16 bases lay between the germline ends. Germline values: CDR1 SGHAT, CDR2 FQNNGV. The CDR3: CASSPSDGLDGYTF. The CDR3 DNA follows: TGTGCCAGCAGCCCTTCGGACGGCTTGGATGGCTACACCTTC.

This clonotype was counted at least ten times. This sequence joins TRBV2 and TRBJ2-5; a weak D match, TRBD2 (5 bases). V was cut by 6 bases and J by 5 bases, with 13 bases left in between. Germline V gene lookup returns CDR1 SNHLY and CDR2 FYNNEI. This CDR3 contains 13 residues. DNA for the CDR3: TGTGCCAGCAGCAACCCGACTATGGAGACCCAGTACTTC. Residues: CASSNPTMETQYF.

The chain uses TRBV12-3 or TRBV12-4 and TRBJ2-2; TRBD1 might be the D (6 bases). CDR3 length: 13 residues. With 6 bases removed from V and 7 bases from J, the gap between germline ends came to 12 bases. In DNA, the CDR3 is TGTGCCAGCAGCTCGACAGGAGACGGGGAGCTGTTTTTT. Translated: CASSSTGDGELFF.

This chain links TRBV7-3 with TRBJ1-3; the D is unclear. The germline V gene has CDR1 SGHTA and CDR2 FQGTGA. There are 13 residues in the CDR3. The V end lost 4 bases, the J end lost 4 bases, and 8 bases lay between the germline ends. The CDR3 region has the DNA TGTGCCAGCAGCTCCCTGAGAGGAAACACCATATATTTT. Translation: CASSSLRGNTIYF.

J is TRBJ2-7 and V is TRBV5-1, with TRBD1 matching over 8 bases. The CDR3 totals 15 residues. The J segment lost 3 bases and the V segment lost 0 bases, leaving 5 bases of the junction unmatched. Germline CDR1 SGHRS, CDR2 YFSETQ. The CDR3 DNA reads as TGCGCCAGCAGCTTGGACAGGGGGATAGGCTACGAGCAGTACTTC. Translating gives CASSLDRGIGYEQYF.

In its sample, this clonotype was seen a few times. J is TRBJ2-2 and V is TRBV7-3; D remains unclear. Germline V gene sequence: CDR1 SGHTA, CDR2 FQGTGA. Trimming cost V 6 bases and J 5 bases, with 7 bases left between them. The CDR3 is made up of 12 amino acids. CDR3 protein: CASREETGELFF. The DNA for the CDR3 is TGTGCCAGCAGAGAGGAAACCGGGGAGCTGTTTTTT.

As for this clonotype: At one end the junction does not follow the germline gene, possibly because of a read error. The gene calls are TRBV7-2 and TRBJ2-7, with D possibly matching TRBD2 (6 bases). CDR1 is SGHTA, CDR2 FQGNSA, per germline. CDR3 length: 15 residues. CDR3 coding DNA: TGCGCCAGCAGCCAAGGAACACTAGCTCCCTACGAGCAGTACTTC. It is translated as CASSQGTLAPYEQYF.

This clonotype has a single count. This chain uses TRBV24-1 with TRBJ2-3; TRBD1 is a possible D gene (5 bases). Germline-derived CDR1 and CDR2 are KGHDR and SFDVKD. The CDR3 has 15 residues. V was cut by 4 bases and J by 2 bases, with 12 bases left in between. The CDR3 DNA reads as TGTGCCACCAGTGAAGGGGAACAGACCACAGATACGCAGTATTTT. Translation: CATSEGEQTTDTQYF.